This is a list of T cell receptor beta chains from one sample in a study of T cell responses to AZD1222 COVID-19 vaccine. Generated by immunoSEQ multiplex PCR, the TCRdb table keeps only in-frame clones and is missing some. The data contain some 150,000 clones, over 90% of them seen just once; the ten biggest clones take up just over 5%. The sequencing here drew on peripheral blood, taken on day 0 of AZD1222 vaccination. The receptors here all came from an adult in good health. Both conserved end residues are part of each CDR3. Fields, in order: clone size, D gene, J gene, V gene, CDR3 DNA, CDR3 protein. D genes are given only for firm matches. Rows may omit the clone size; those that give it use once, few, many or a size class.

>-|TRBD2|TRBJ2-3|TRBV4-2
TGTGCCAGCAGCCAAGGTGGGCTAGCGGGAATAGGAGATACGCAGTATTTT
CASSQGGLAGIGDTQYF
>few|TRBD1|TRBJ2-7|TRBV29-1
TGCAGCGTTGAGATCCAGGGGGCCAACTACGAGCAGTACTTC
CSVEIQGANYEQYF
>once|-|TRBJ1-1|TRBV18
TGTGCCAGCTCACCACATGCCGGAGGGCGAGGGGACACTGAAGCTTTCTTT
CASSPHAGGRGDTEAFF
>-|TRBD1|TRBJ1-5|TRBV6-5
TGTGCCAGCAGTTTGACAGGGGAGAGCAATCAGCCCCAGCATTTT
CASSLTGESNQPQHF
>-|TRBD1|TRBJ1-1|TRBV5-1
TGCGCCAGCAGCAAAGACAGGGTTACTGAAGCTTTCTTT
CASSKDRVTEAFF
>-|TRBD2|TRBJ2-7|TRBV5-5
TGTGCCAGCAGCTTACTAGCGGGAGAATCCTACGAGCAGTACTTC
CASSLLAGESYEQYF
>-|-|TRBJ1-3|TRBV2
TGTGCCAGCAGTGTGGGCTTCTCTGGAAACACCATATATTTT
CASSVGFSGNTIYF
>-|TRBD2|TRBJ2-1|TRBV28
TGTGCCAGCAGTTTATTTGGATCGGGGGGGACTAGCGGGAGGCTCTCCTACAATGAGCAGTTCTTC
CASSLFGSGGTSGRLSYNEQFF
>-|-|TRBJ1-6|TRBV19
TGTGCCAGTAGTCCTGGACATCCGGGAGGTTCACCCCTCCACTTT
CASSPGHPGGSPLHF
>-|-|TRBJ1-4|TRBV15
TGTGCCACCAGCTCCCGGGCCGGAGACGAAAAACTGTTTTTT
CATSSRAGDEKLFF
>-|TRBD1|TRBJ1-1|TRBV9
TGTGCCAGCAGCGTAGGAGGGGGCGGAGGAGCTTTCTTT
CASSVGGGGGAFF
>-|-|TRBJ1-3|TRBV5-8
TGTGCCAGCAGCTGGGACGGTCCTGGAAACACCATATATTTT
CASSWDGPGNTIYF
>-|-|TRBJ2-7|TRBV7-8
TGTGCCAGCAGCTTAGAAGTAGTCAGGGGAGGCCACGAGCAGTACTTC
CASSLEVVRGGHEQYF
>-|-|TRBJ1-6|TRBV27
TGTGCCAGCAGGAGACTCAGGGTTTCACCCCTCCACTTT
CASRRLRVSPLHF
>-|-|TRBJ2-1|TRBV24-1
TGTGCCACCAGCGAAACAGGGTTGGTTTACAATGAGCAGTTCTTC
CATSETGLVYNEQFF
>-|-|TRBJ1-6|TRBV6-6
TGTGCCAGCAAGGAGACCGCCTCCTATAATTCACCCCTCCACTTT
CASKETASYNSPLHF
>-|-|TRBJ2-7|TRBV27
TGTGCCAGCAGTTTAAGGGACCTTACCTACGAGCAGTACTTC
CASSLRDLTYEQYF
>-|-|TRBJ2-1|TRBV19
TGTGCCAGTAGTATAGGCCCGGAGGTTGAGCAGTTCTTC
CASSIGPEVEQFF
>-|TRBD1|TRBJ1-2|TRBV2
TGTGCCAGCAGTGAAAGTTTTGGGACAGGTGCTAACTATGGCTACACCTTC
CASSESFGTGANYGYTF
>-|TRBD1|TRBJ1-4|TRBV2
TGTGCCAGCAGCACCGGGACAGGGGTAGAAAAACTGTTTTTT
CASSTGTGVEKLFF
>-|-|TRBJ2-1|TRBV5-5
TGTGCCAGCAGCTTAGGTCCTACTTACAATGAGCAGTTCTTC
CASSLGPTYNEQFF
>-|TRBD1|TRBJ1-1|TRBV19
TGTGCCAGTAGTCAGGGGGTCGGGGCTGAAGCTTTCTTT
CASSQGVGAEAFF
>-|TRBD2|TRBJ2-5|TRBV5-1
TGCGCCAGCAGCTTTCAGCGGGAGGCCAGGGAGACCCAGTACTTC
CASSFQREARETQYF
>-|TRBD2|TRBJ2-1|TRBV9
TGTGCCAGCAGCGTAGTGGGCGGGAGGGACTATGAGCAGTTCTTC
CASSVVGGRDYEQFF
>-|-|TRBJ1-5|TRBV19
TGTGCCAGTAGTATCGCTCTGGACCAGCCCCAGCATTTT
CASSIALDQPQHF
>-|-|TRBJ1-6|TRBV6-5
TGTGCCAGCACTAGGGGGGGACCCCTCCACTTT
CASTRGGPLHF
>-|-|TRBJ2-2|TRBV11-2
TGTGCCAGCAGCTTAGATATGTCAGGGAGCGGGGAGCTGTTTTTT
CASSLDMSGSGELFF
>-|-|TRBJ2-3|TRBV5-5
TGTGCCAGCAGCAGCCGGGACCCACGATCGGATACGCAGTATTTT
CASSSRDPRSDTQYF
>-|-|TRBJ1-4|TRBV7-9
TGTGCCAGCAGTCCCCGGGACTCCAATGAAAAACTGTTTTTT
CASSPRDSNEKLFF
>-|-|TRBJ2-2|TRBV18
TGTGCCAGCTCACCACTGGTTCGGACATTGAACACCGGGGAGCTGTTTTTT
CASSPLVRTLNTGELFF
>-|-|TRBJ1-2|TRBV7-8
TGTGCCAGCAGCCAAACAGGGATGTATGGCTACACCTTC
CASSQTGMYGYTF
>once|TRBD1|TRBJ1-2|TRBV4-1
TGCGCCAGCAGGCGGACAGGGGTTTCCTATGGCTACACCTTC
CASRRTGVSYGYTF
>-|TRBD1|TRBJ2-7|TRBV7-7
TGTGCTAGCAGCTTATCGACAGGGGGAGAGCAGTACTTC
CASSLSTGGEQYF
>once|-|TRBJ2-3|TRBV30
TGTGCCTGGACGATCCGAGGTAGCGGCACAGATACGCAGTATTTT
CAWTIRGSGTDTQYF
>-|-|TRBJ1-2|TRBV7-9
TGTGCCAGCAGCCCTTTGACTGTCGGTGGCTACACCTTC
CASSPLTVGGYTF
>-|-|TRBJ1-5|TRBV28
TGTGCCAGCAGTTTAGTTGGGACAAATCTTTATAGCAATCAGCCCCAGCATTTT
CASSLVGTNLYSNQPQHF
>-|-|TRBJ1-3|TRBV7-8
TGTGCCAGCAGCTTAGCGGCCGGAAACACCATATATTTT
CASSLAAGNTIYF
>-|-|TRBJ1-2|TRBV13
TGTGCCAGCAGCTTACACGGGGGCTCGAACTATGGCTACACCTTC
CASSLHGGSNYGYTF
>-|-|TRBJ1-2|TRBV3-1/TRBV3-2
TGTGCCAGCGGTCGAGGGGTTTATGGCTACACCTTC
CASGRGVYGYTF
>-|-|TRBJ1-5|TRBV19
TGTGCCAGTAGAGACAGCTACTATAGCAATCAGCCCCAGCATTTT
CASRDSYYSNQPQHF
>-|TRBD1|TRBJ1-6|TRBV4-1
TGCGCCAGCAGCCAGGGACAGGGCTATTCACCCCTCCACTTT
CASSQGQGYSPLHF
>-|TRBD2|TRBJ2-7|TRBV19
TGTGCCAGTAGCATGACTAGCGGGAAGTCTCCCCTTAGCTCCTACGAGCAGTACTTC
CASSMTSGKSPLSSYEQYF
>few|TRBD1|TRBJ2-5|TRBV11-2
TGTGCCAGCAGCTTAGGATCCCCCGGACAGGGCCTACAAGAGACCCAGTACTTC
CASSLGSPGQGLQETQYF
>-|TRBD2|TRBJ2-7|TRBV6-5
TGTGCCAGCAGACCCCGGACTAGCAGAGACTACGAGCAGTACTTC
CASRPRTSRDYEQYF
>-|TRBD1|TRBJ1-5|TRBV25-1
TGTGCCAGCGGTCAACAGGGGGATCAGCCCCAGCATTTT
CASGQQGDQPQHF
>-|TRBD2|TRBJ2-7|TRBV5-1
TGCGCCAGCAGCTTGGGACTAGCGGGATCGAGCTCCTACGAGCAGTACTTC
CASSLGLAGSSSYEQYF
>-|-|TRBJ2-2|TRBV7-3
TGTGCCAGCAGCCTCTTTTCATCAGGGAAAGGCACCGGGGAGCTGTTTTTT
CASSLFSSGKGTGELFF
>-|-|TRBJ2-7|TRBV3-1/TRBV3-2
TGTGCCAGCAGCCAAAGGCGGCTAGGGGAGCAGTACTTC
CASSQRRLGEQYF
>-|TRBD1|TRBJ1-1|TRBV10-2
TGCGCCAGCAGTGGGACAGGGGGTTATAAAACTGAAGCTTTCTTT
CASSGTGGYKTEAFF
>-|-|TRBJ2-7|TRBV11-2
TGTGCCAGCAGCCTAGCATTGGGGGAGGCCTACGAGCAGTACTTC
CASSLALGEAYEQYF
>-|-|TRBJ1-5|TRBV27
TGTGCCAGCAGTTCCAACAGGGCTCAGCCCCAGCATTTT
CASSSNRAQPQHF
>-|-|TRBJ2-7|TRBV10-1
TGCGCCAGCAGTGAGTCGACCCACTCCTACGAGCAGTACTTC
CASSESTHSYEQYF
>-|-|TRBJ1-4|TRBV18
TGTGCCAGCTCATCGCAGAAAAATGAAAAACTGTTTTTT
CASSSQKNEKLFF
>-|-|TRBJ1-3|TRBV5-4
TGTGCCAGCAGCTTGACAGGCTCTGGAAACACCATATATTTT
CASSLTGSGNTIYF